This T cell receptor (beta chain) was observed in a study of blood T cells in healthy people across ages. Findings and limits, study-wide: In older individuals, TCR beta diversity per million T cells was lower, falling roughly linearly with age. In long-lived donors, naive CD4+ cell counts and diversity exceeded those of aged donors.

Regarding this clonotype: What it recognizes is unknown.

Germline assignment: CDR1 LNHNV and CDR2 YYDKDF (reference sequence). The CDR3 contains 15 residues. V lost 5 bases, J lost 0 bases, and 10 bases lay in between. With a J-beta primer mix and a sample-barcoded 5' primer, a second PCR ran about 7 to 12 cycles. Template switching added a 12-random-nucleotide identifier to every cDNA molecule. MiXCR was run by TCRdb on the 5' RACE reads, yielding one entry per CDR3 protein. Of under 2 million distinct CDR3 sequences in the sample, roughly 32% are singletons; the top ten hold about 11%. Isolation recovered at least 6.5 million PBMCs from every sample. The sequencing input was blood. The chain links TRBV15 to TRBJ2-2, with D possibly being TRBD1 or TRBD2 (5 bases each). This TCR was recovered from a woman aged 25 to 45 in good health. This CDR3 reads CATSRGPTNTGELFF. In nucleotides, the CDR3 is TGTGCCACCAGCCGGGGACCTACGAACACCGGGGAGCTGTTTTTT. The full variable domain, in which reference TRBV15 and TRBJ2-2 provide the parts outside the CDR3, is DAMVIQNPRYQVTQFGKPVTLSCSQTLNHNVMYWYQQKSSQAPKLLFHYYDKDFNNEADTPDNFQSRRPNTSFCFLDIRSPGLGDTAMYLCATSRGPTNTGELFFGEGSRLTVL.